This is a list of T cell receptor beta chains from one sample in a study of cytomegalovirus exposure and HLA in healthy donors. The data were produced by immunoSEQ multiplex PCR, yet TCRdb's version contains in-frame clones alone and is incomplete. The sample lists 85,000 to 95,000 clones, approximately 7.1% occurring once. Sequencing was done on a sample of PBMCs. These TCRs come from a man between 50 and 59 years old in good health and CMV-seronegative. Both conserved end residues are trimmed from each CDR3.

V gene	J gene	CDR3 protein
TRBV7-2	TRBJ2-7	ASSFNQAPYEQY
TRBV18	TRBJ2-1	ASSPRGGPYNEQF
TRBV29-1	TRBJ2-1	SVEESLAGGSLVWDEQF
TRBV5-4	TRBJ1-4	ASSRRTGAGTNEKLF
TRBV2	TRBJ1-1	ASTDSPNTEAF
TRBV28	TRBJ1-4	ASSTRGVGEKLF
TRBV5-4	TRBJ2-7	ASSLAGGANEQY
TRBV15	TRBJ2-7	ATSRESGGEQY
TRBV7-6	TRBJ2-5	ASSPVSRRETQY
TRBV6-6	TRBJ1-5	ASSARDIHSNQPQH
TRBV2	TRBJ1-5	ASNDRGSSNQPQH
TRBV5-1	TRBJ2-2	ASSREGLTGELF
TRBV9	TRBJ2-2	ASSLTGVSGELF
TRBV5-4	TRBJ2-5	ASSFGSSPETQY
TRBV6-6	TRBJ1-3	ASSSRPGSIGNTIY
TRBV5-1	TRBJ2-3	ASSLANRDTQY
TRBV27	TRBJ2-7	ASSRDRGLGQY
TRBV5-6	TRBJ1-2	ASSTDSYYGYT
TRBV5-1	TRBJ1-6	ASSTDRVYNSPLH
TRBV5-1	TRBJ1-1	ASSLETGSSLSEAF
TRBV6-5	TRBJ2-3	ASSYSAFTDTQY
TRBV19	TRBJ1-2	ASSMADYGYT
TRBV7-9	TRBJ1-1	ASSLGQGDAF
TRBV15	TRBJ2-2	ATSREGQGDTGELF
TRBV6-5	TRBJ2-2	ASSYSIAREGELF
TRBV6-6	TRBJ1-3	ASGVTGSSGNTIY
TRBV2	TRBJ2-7	ASKGRGSYEQY
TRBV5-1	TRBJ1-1	ASSLSPGLNTEAF
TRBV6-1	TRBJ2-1	ASSLQGFQGNEQF
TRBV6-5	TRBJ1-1	ASSYWGGQGSTEAF
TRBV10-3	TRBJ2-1	AISDSGAIYNEQF
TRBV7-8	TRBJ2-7	ASSRREGLDEQY
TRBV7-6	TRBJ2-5	ASSFPQGALGQETQY